This TCR beta chain was observed in a study of cytomegalovirus exposure and HLA in healthy donors. Points from the study as a whole: There were reportedly fewer N-insertions in an Asian-associated ancestry cluster than the roughly 610-donor mean, in a later analysis. One cluster of highly shared sequence variants probably arose as a sequencing artifact. It was assumed in the presence/absence analyses that sequencing depth was roughly uniform across donors.

Of note for this clone: As yet, its antigen is unknown.

CDR3 length equals 13 residues. The V gene lost 3 bases and the J gene lost 4 bases, with 12 bases spanning the gap. Germline values: CDR1 GTSNPN, CDR2 SVGIG (reference sequence). Primers: 60 Vbeta forward and 13 Jbeta reverse. The method was immunoSEQ multiplex PCR; TCRdb's version includes in-frame clones alone and lacks a portion of them. The data include about 77,000 clones; the top ten clones carry roughly an eighth. The material sequenced was PBMCs. The receptor was derived from a man aged 45-65 years in good health and CMV-seropositive. The V and J genes are TRBV30 and TRBJ1-1; D is perhaps TRBD1 (6 bases). CDR3 sequence: CAWRPMGATEAFF. As DNA, the CDR3 is TGTGCCTGGAGGCCGATGGGGGCCACTGAAGCTTTCTTT. Together with reference TRBV30 and TRBJ1-1, the CDR3 gives the full variable domain: SQTIHQWPATLVQPVGSPLSLECTVEGTSNPNLYWYRQAAGRGLQLLFYSVGIGQISSEVPQNLSASRPQDRQFILSSKKLLLSDSGFYLCAWRPMGATEAFFGQGTRLTVV.